This T cell receptor beta chain appears in the sequencing data of a study of cytomegalovirus exposure and HLA in healthy donors. The PCR ran on 60 Vbeta and 13 Jbeta primers. The repertoire was sequenced with immunoSEQ multiplex PCR; TCRdb's copy has only in-frame clones and lacks some. The sample contains more than 90,000 clones, roughly 79% of which appear only once. Trimming cost V 4 bases and J 0 bases, with 6 bases left between them. The germline V gene encodes CDR1 SGHKS and CDR2 YYEKEE (reference sequence). This CDR3 has 13 amino acids. Points from the study as a whole: Among TCR beta chains, those listed as cytomegalovirus-associated numbered over 150.

As regards this clone: The antigen remains unidentified.

The sample comprised PBMCs. The clonotype originates from a woman between 65 and 79 years old in good health and CMV-seropositive. V gene TRBV5-5 combines with J gene TRBJ2-3; D is unclear. CDR3 nucleotides: TGTGCCAGCAGCCCGTTTAGCACAGATACGCAGTATTTT. It specifies CASSPFSTDTQYF.